The present entry profiles one TCR beta chain with its context. The antigen is unknown. Normal lung sampling was at least 3 cm from the tumour, as distant as possible. Template was genomic DNA from frozen, unsorted single-cell suspensions. TCRdb keeps only in-frame clones here, not all; method: immunoSEQ multiplex PCR. The profile shows approximately 5,900 clones, 70% to 90% of them singletons. This entry comes from a study of immune cell composition in non-small cell lung cancer. Study-level background: Tumours were mainly lung adenocarcinoma or squamous cell carcinoma.

Findings and limits, study-wide: It was not proven that tumour-reactive clones equal dominant tumour-associated clones. Around four fifths of squamous and approximately 31% of adenocarcinoma cases had tumour-associated clones >0.5%.

The specimen sequenced was non-adjacent lung tissue. The sequence was obtained from a human donor with non-small cell lung cancer.

The CDR3 reads CASSLTGEYNEQFF. The CDR3 DNA follows: TGCGCCAGCAGCTTAACAGGGGAGTACAATGAGCAGTTCTTC. The chain joins TRBV5-1 to TRBJ2-1, with 7 bases lining up with TRBD1. V shed 2 bases and J 4 bases; nucleotides not matched to a gene: 3. The CDR3 is made up of 14 amino acids. CDR1 is SGHRS, CDR2 YFSETQ, per germline.